Listed here are 2 T cell receptor beta chains from one sample, sequenced in a study of neoadjuvant nivolumab and ipilimumab in lung cancer. Some clones are missing from TCRdb's copy, which holds only in-frame ones; the method was immunoSEQ multiplex PCR. The top ten hold more than 3% of the sample, which has 8,000 to 10,000 clones, roughly four fifths seen once. Sequenced material: peripheral blood, taken before neoadjuvant nivolumab, alone or with ipilimumab. Receptors were obtained from an adult with non-small cell lung cancer.

This chain uses TRBV7-4 with TRBJ2-7; TRBD2 aligns across 10 bases. Trimming removed 9 bases from V and 3 bases from J; junction bases left unmatched: 14. This CDR3 has 16 amino acids. CDR1 is SGHVT, CDR2 SQSDAQ, per germline. The CDR3, as DNA: TGTGCCAGTGGTGGGTCAGGACTAGCGGTTAGCTACGAGCAGTACTTC. It yields the protein CASGGSGLAVSYEQYF.

The chain recombines TRBV19 with TRBJ1-4, with D uncertain. This CDR3 has 16 residues. Per germline, CDR1 LNHDA and CDR2 SQIVND (reference sequence). Between the trimmed V and J ends, which lost 3 bases and 8 bases, there was a span of 19 bases. DNA of the CDR3: TGTGCCAGTAGTATTACGGGAGGGTCCCCGGGAGAAAAACTGTTTTTT. Translation: CASSITGGSPGEKLFF.